These 15 T cell receptor beta chains came from one sample sequenced in a study of blood T cell repertoires in COVID-19. Clones were sequenced by immunoSEQ multiplex PCR, and TCRdb holds only the in-frame ones, with some missing. The table includes approximately 150,000 clones, approximately 77% detected once. The sequenced sample consisted of PBMCs or T cells enriched from blood (not recorded which). The receptors shown here come from a man aged 55 to 70 who had recovered from COVID-19.

The rearrangement links TRBV7-2 to TRBJ2-5; TRBD2 matches at 9 bases. Germline V gives CDR1 SGHTA, CDR2 FQGNSA. The V and J ends lost 1 base and 1 base, in that order; junction bases with no gene match: 7. This CDR3 region has 17 residues. For the CDR3, the DNA is TGTGCCAGCAGCTTAGGGGCGCTGACTAGCGGCCAAGAGACCCAGTACTTC. This codes for CASSLGALTSGQETQYF.

In nucleotides, the CDR3 is TGTGCCAGCAGGGGGTCAGGGGGCACTGAAGCTTTCTTT. Translation gives CASRGSGGTEAFF. The J gene is TRBJ1-1, the V gene TRBV25-1; 7 bases line up with TRBD1. The CDR3 sequence is 13 residues long. Germline lookup yields CDR1 MGHDK and CDR2 SYGVNS. Trimming took 6 bases from V and 4 from J; bases not matched to a gene: 5.

The genes are TRBV5-1 and TRBJ2-7, with TRBD2 as a possible D gene (5 bases). The CDR3 loop spans 13 amino acids. CDR1 is SGHRS, CDR2 YFSETQ, per germline. V dropped 0 bases and J dropped 8 bases, with 12 bases sitting between them. CDR3 amino acids: CASSLAGSQQQYF. The CDR3 DNA is TGCGCCAGCAGCTTGGCGGGGAGCCAGCAGCAGTACTTC.

The V gene is TRBV5-8, the J gene TRBJ1-2, with 7 nucleotides matching TRBD1. Looked up from germline, CDR1 is SGHTS and CDR2 is YDEGEE. Losses at the gene ends were 2 bases for V and 2 bases for J; bases not matched to a gene: 9. There are 16 residues in the CDR3. The CDR3 nucleotides are TGTGCCAGCAGCTTTAAGGCAGGGGGGTTGAACTATGGCTACACCTTC. Translated, it gives CASSFKAGGLNYGYTF.

The chain carries TRBV28 and TRBJ1-6, with a weak D call TRBD1 (6 bases). The germline CDR1 and CDR2 sequences are MDHEN and SYDVKM. There are 16 residues in the CDR3. V shed 2 bases and J shed 0 bases, with 8 bases lying between them. The CDR3 loop reads CASSLDRSSYNSPLHF. The CDR3 nucleotides read TGTGCCAGCAGTTTAGACAGGAGCTCCTATAATTCACCCCTCCACTTT.

CDR3 in DNA: TGTGCCAGCAGCTTAGGGAGCTCTGGGGCCAACGTCCTGACTTTC. Translated: CASSLGSSGANVLTF. J is TRBJ2-6 and V is TRBV7-9, with no clear D. Germline V CDR1 and CDR2: SEHNR, FQNEAQ (reference sequence). Trimming shortened V by 1 base and J by 0 bases, and 4 bases separated the two germline ends. The CDR3 has 15 residues.

This clone was seen only a few times. V usage is TRBV9 and J usage is TRBJ2-2, with 7 bases that match TRBD1. This CDR3 region has 15 residues. Germline CDR1 SGDLS, CDR2 YYNGEE. V gave up 3 bases and J gave up 7 bases; unmatched junction bases: 9. In nucleotides, the CDR3 is TGTGCCAGCAGCGAACTAGGGACAGCGGACGGGGAGCTGTTTTTT. Protein sequence: CASSELGTADGELFF.

This sequence joins TRBV18 and TRBJ1-4, with 7 positions matching TRBD1. Germline V lookup: CDR1 KGHSH, CDR2 LQKENI. The V and J ends lost 5 bases and 7 bases, in that order; junction bases with no gene match: 7. This CDR3 is built from 14 residues. CDR3 DNA sequence: TGTGCCAGCTCAGAGACAGGGAACGGTGAAAAACTGTTTTTT. It is translated as CASSETGNGEKLFF.

V gene TRBV29-1 combines with J gene TRBJ1-1; 9 nucleotides align to TRBD1. V gave up 6 bases and J gave up 5 bases; unmatched junction bases: 4. The CDR3 length is 12 residues. Germline CDR1 is SQVTM and CDR2 is ANQGSEA. The CDR3 DNA is TGCAGCGTGAGGACAGGGGTTACTGAAGCTTTCTTT. Translated: CSVRTGVTEAFF.

The chain combines TRBV15 with TRBJ2-2; 9 bases agree with TRBD2. CDR3 length equals 15 residues. Trimming at V came to 5 bases and at J to 6 bases, leaving 7 bases not matched to a gene. Germline CDR1 is LNHNV and CDR2 is YYDKDF (reference sequence). CDR3 residues: CATSFIVAGAGELFF. For the CDR3, the DNA is TGTGCCACCAGCTTCATCGTAGCGGGGGCCGGGGAGCTGTTTTTT.

The CDR3 coding sequence is TGTGCCAGTAGTGAGGCGGGAGCTCGCTACGAGCAGTACTTC. It is translated as CASSEAGARYEQYF. This chain links TRBV19 with TRBJ2-7, with 7 bases fitting TRBD2. The CDR3 is 14 residues long. In germline, CDR1 is LNHDA, CDR2 SQIVND (reference sequence). The J segment lost 3 bases and the V segment lost 5 bases, leaving 7 bases of the junction unmatched. Drawing the rest from reference TRBV19 and TRBJ2-7, the complete variable domain is DGGITQSPKYLFRKEGQNVTLSCEQNLNHDAMYWYRQDPGQGLRLIYYSQIVNDFQKGDIAEGYSVSREKKESFPLTVTSAQKNPTAFYLCASSEAGARYEQYFGPGTRLTVT.

CDR3 region: CASSRQGMYEQYF. The CDR3 DNA follows: TGTGCCAGTAGTAGGCAGGGAATGTACGAGCAGTACTTC. The chain joins TRBV19 to TRBJ2-7; tentatively, D is TRBD1 (5 bases). This CDR3 contains 13 residues. Germline CDR1 and CDR2: LNHDA and SQIVND (reference sequence). The V and J ends lost 4 bases and 4 bases respectively, with 11 bases between them. Full variable domain (missing parts from reference TRBV19 and TRBJ2-7): DGGITQSPKYLFRKEGQNVTLSCEQNLNHDAMYWYRQDPGQGLRLIYYSQIVNDFQKGDIAEGYSVSREKKESFPLTVTSAQKNPTAFYLCASSRQGMYEQYFGPGTRLTVT.

The V and J genes are TRBV19 and TRBJ2-5; D uncertain. CDR1 LNHDA and CDR2 SQIVND come from the germline V gene (reference sequence). The CDR3 is 14 amino acids. V was shortened by 3 bases and J by 0 bases, with 8 bases between the two germline ends. For the CDR3, the DNA is TGTGCCAGTAGTATTGACATCAACCAAGAGACCCAGTACTTC. Amino acid sequence: CASSIDINQETQYF.

The V call is TRBV10-3, the J call TRBJ2-1; the match to TRBD2 covers 7 bases. The CDR3 loop spans 16 amino acids. V lost 3 bases and J lost 9; bases outside the gene matches: 14. The V gene's germline CDR1 is ENHRY and CDR2 SYGVKD. CDR3 DNA sequence: TGTGCCATCAGTGAAGGCGGGAGACCGGGGACCGGTGAGCAGTTCTTC. This encodes CAISEGGRPGTGEQFF.

The rearrangement uses TRBV4-1 and TRBJ2-5; tentatively, D is TRBD1 (5 bases). The CDR3 contains 17 residues. Trimming pared 1 base from V and 7 bases from J, leaving 22 bases between. Per the germline V gene, CDR1 is MGHRA and CDR2 is YSYEKL. The CDR3 region has the DNA TGCGCCAGCAGCCAAGTCGTTGTCGTAGGGGCCTTGGGGACCCAGTACTTC. It encodes CASSQVVVVGALGTQYF.